The clone carrying this TCR beta chain was seen ten or more times. Its specificity is not known. Described time point: pre-sensitization, week 0. The treatment was: therapeutic diphenylcyclopropenone sensitization with weekly scalp DPC. The source of the sample is a study of human T cells and chemical hapten exposure. Study background: Slight volume differences across pooled libraries mainly accounted for varying per-sample TCR yields.

Separate cDNA molecules received unique molecular identifiers, which the library attached to them. In the study's own analysis: The median was roughly 95,000 TCRs per sample, ranging roughly 20,000 to 690,600. Each CDR3 protein is one row after TCRdb ran MiXCR on the RACE reads. TCRdb, not the authors, supplied the V and J calls. Of tens of thousands of distinct CDR3 sequences listed, about 9.2% are singletons. General study results and limits: Alopecia affecting every donor means their immune response may not match healthy people's.

The material was whole blood, obtained in connection with sensitization to the hapten diphenylcyclopropenone (DPC). The receptor was isolated from a woman in her thirties or forties with alopecia areata. Some clones in this sample may be carry-over from other donors' samples.

The CDR3 DNA is TGTGCCAGCAGCCTTGATTTAAGTGAAATCTCTGGGGCCAACGTCCTGACTTTC. Translation: CASSLDLSEISGANVLTF. This chain joins TRBV3-1 and TRBJ2-6; no definite D call. Trimming stripped 4 bases from V and 0 bases from J, with 16 bases between. The CDR3 runs to 18 residues. The germline CDR1 and CDR2 sequences are LGHDT and YNNKEL (reference sequence).